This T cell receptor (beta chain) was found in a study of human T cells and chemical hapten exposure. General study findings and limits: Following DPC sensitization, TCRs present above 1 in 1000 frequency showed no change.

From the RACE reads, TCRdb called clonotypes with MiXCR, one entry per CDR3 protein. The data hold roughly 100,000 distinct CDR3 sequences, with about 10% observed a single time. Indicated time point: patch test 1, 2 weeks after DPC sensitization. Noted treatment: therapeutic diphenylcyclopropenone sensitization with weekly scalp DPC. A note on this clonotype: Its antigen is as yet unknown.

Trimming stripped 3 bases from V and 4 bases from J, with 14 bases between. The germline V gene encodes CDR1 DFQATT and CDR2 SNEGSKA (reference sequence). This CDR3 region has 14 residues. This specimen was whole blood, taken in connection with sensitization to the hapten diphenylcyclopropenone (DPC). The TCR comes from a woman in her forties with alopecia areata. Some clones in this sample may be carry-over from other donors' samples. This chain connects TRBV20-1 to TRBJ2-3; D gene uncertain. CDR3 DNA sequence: TGCAGTGCTAGCGGTGGTATCCCTTCAGATACGCAGTATTTT. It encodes CSASGGIPSDTQYF.